The 20 T cell receptor beta chains reported below all come from one sample, sequenced in a study of human T cells and chemical hapten exposure. Documented time point: patch test 2, 6 weeks after DPC sensitization. The sample's treatment: therapeutic diphenylcyclopropenone sensitization with weekly scalp DPC. One entry per CDR3 protein, called by TCRdb with MiXCR from the RACE reads. The sample holds about 42,000 distinct CDR3 sequences, around 9% seen once. Sequenced material: whole blood, taken in connection with sensitization to the hapten diphenylcyclopropenone (DPC). The origin of the receptors is a middle-aged woman with alopecia areata. Some clones in this sample may be carry-over from other donors' samples.

This clonotype was counted ten times or more. V gene TRBV30 combines with J gene TRBJ2-5, with no clear D. CDR1 is GTSNPN and CDR2 is SVGIG in the germline V gene (reference sequence). The V end lost 2 bases, the J end lost 4 bases, and 8 bases lay between the germline ends. The CDR3 extends over 12 amino acids. The CDR3 here is CAWSPRRETQYF. DNA of the CDR3: TGTGCCTGGAGTCCGCGAAGAGAGACCCAGTACTTC.

In its sample, this clonotype ranks as medium-sized. V is TRBV6-5 and J is TRBJ2-4, with a weak D call TRBD2 (5 bases). The V gene's germline CDR1 is MNHEY and CDR2 SVGAGI. The CDR3 has 19 amino acids. V shed 6 bases and J shed 0 bases, with 24 bases lying between them. Written as DNA, the CDR3 is TGTGCCAGCAGCCCAGTGGTTCGGGTGCCGGGGATAGCCAAAAACATTCAGTACTTC. It yields the protein CASSPVVRVPGIAKNIQYF.

This clonotype was detected many times. This chain links TRBV6-1 with TRBJ2-3; TRBD1 matches 8 bases. Germline V gene sequence: CDR1 MNHNS, CDR2 SASEGT. The CDR3 spans 14 residues. After removal of 10 bases from V and 6 bases from J, the junction contained 12 bases not matched to a gene. The CDR3 loop is CATRGLAGLDTQYF. The CDR3 DNA reads TGTGCCACCAGGGGGCTAGCTGGTTTGGATACGCAGTATTTT.

In its sample, this clonotype was seen many times. The V gene is TRBV7-9, the J gene TRBJ1-6; D is uncertain. Trimming shortened V by 5 bases and J by 6 bases, and 20 bases separated the two germline ends. CDR3 length equals 17 residues. The germline V gene has CDR1 SEHNR and CDR2 FQNEAQ (reference sequence). CDR3 in amino acids: CASSPSLGTEPNSPLHF. The CDR3 DNA reads as TGTGCCAGCAGCCCTTCTCTGGGAACAGAGCCTAATTCACCCCTCCACTTT.

This clonotype was found many times. V usage is TRBV20-1 and J usage is TRBJ2-7; D remains unclear. Germline V lookup: CDR1 DFQATT, CDR2 SNEGSKA (reference sequence). The CDR3 consists of 12 residues. Trimming took 3 bases from V and 5 from J, leaving 11 bases between them. This chain's CDR3 is CSASLTVDEQYF. In DNA form, the CDR3 reads TGCAGTGCTAGTCTCACAGTGGACGAGCAGTACTTC.

A few counts support this clonotype. The chain links TRBV2 to TRBJ2-7; TRBD1 matches at 9 bases. The CDR3 sequence is 14 residues long. CDR1 is SNHLY, CDR2 FYNNEI, per germline. The J segment lost 3 bases and the V segment lost 7 bases, leaving 7 bases of the junction unmatched. CDR3 bases: TGTGCCAGCACCCTGGACAGGGGAGACTACGAGCAGTACTTC. It translates to CASTLDRGDYEQYF.

This clonotype occurred a few times. The CDR3 coding sequence is TGTGCCAGCAGCTTAAACAGGGGCACAGATACGCAGTATTTT. It is translated as CASSLNRGTDTQYF. The chain joins TRBV7-3 to TRBJ2-3, with a tentative D call TRBD1 (6 bases). The CDR3 sequence is 14 residues long. With 1 base removed from V and 1 base from J, the gap between germline ends came to 6 bases. CDR1 is SGHTA, CDR2 FQGTGA, per germline. Complete variable domain (other parts from reference TRBV7-3 and TRBJ2-3): GAGVSQTPSNKVTEKGKYVELRCDPISGHTALYWYRQSLGQGPEFLIYFQGTGAADDSGLPNDRFFAVRPEGSVSTLKIQRTERGDSAVYLCASSLNRGTDTQYFGPGTRLTVL.

In its sample, this clonotype was seen many times. The rearrangement uses TRBV20-1 and TRBJ1-2, with a weak D call TRBD1 (5 bases). Germline loops: CDR1 DFQATT, CDR2 SNEGSKA (reference sequence). V was pared by 5 bases and J by 4 bases, with 14 bases between. The CDR3 extends over 13 amino acids. For the CDR3, the DNA is TGCAGTGCTTCCCGGGGAGGGGCCTATGGCTACACCTTC. It specifies CSASRGGAYGYTF.

This clonotype was picked up many times. The chain recombines TRBV12-3 or TRBV12-4 with TRBJ1-4; 7 bases are shared with TRBD1. V gave up 3 bases and J gave up 5 bases; unmatched junction bases: 15. This CDR3 is built from 18 residues. This chain's CDR3 is CASSFGKRGRILNEKLFF. For the CDR3, the DNA is TGTGCCAGCAGTTTTGGGAAAAGGGGGCGCATTTTAAATGAAAAACTGTTTTTT.

In its sample, this clonotype was seen many times. The CDR3 here is CASSDGTLSSYEQYF. The DNA of the CDR3 is TGCGCCAGCAGCGACGGGACGCTCAGCTCCTACGAGCAGTACTTC. The rearrangement links TRBV5-1 to TRBJ2-7; D possibly uses TRBD1 or TRBD2 (5 bases each). The V gene lost 4 bases and the J gene lost 0 bases, with 14 bases spanning the gap. The CDR3 is made up of 15 amino acids. The germline V gene encodes CDR1 SGHRS and CDR2 YFSETQ.

Relative to its sample, this clonotype is medium-sized. The genes are TRBV7-9 and TRBJ2-5; the D gene is possibly TRBD1 (5 bases). Trimming took off 5 bases at V and 1 base at J, with 11 bases between the two ends. This CDR3 spans 14 amino acids. The germline V gene has CDR1 SEHNR and CDR2 FQNEAQ (reference sequence). The CDR3 nucleotides read TGTGCCAGCAGCGAGAGGACACTCCAAGAGACCCAGTACTTC. Translated, it gives CASSERTLQETQYF.

This clonotype was counted at least ten times. The gene calls are TRBV28 and TRBJ2-4, with a possible D match to TRBD1 (6 bases). Germline lookup yields CDR1 MDHEN and CDR2 SYDVKM. Trimming left V 6 bases short and J 6 bases short, with 18 bases between. This CDR3 is built from 15 residues. The CDR3 here is CASRGDISRGNIQYF. The CDR3 nucleotides are TGTGCCAGCAGGGGGGACATTTCCCGGGGAAACATTCAGTACTTC.

This clonotype was seen at least ten times. V usage is TRBV29-1 and J usage is TRBJ1-5; weak D call: TRBD1 (5 bases). The CDR3 is 14 residues long. V lost 5 bases, J lost 2 bases, and 13 bases lay in between. Germline V CDR1 and CDR2: SQVTM, ANQGSEA. CDR3 DNA sequence: TGCAGCGTTCTTTCCGGGGGACGCAATCAGCCCCAGCATTTT. Translating gives CSVLSGGRNQPQHF.

This clonotype has more than one count but fewer than ten. The chain has TRBV7-2 and TRBJ2-5, with D perhaps TRBD2 (5 bases). Germline V gene data show CDR1 as SGHTA and CDR2 as FQGNSA. The CDR3 length is 13 residues. V dropped 8 bases and J dropped 5 bases, with 15 bases sitting between them. In DNA form, the CDR3 reads TGTGCCAGCCAGATCGCGGTAGCGGAGACCCAGTACTTC. Translating it yields CASQIAVAETQYF.

The J gene is TRBJ2-5, the V gene TRBV11-2; D is unresolved. Germline V gene lookup returns CDR1 SGHAT and CDR2 FQNNGV. V lost 1 base and J lost 5, with 11 bases in between. The CDR3 runs 14 residues. This CDR3 is CASSLASSRETQYF. Here the CDR3 DNA reads TGTGCCAGCAGCTTAGCATCTAGTAGGGAGACCCAGTACTTC.

For the CDR3, the DNA is TGTGCCACCAGATATTCAGGGGTGAACACCGGGGAGCTGTTTTTT. Translation: CATRYSGVNTGELFF. This chain links TRBV15 with TRBJ2-2; TRBD1 might be the D (6 bases). This CDR3 comprises 15 residues. V lost 6 bases to trimming and J lost 1 base, with 12 bases between them. Germline CDR1 and CDR2: LNHNV and YYDKDF (reference sequence).

This clonotype appeared many times. J is TRBJ2-7 and V is TRBV27; perhaps TRBD1 as D (6 bases). Trimming took 0 bases from V and 3 from J, leaving 9 bases between them. Germline lookup yields CDR1 MNHEY and CDR2 SMNVEV (reference sequence). This CDR3 comprises 14 residues. The CDR3 sequence: CASSLSLGGYEQYF. As DNA, the CDR3 is TGTGCCAGCAGTTTATCGCTAGGGGGCTACGAGCAGTACTTC.

This clonotype was detected ten times or more. The genes are TRBV2 and TRBJ1-6; tentatively, D is TRBD1 (6 bases). Trimming took 6 bases from V and 10 from J, leaving 22 bases between them. In germline, CDR1 is SNHLY, CDR2 FYNNEI. The CDR3 sequence is 16 residues long. The CDR3 is CASRVRSGGAGSPLHF. The CDR3 nucleotides are TGTGCCAGCAGAGTGCGGTCGGGGGGCGCGGGATCACCCCTCCACTTT. Using reference TRBV2 and TRBJ1-6 for the parts outside the CDR3, the full variable domain is EPEVTQTPSHQVTQMGQEVILRCVPISNHLYFYWYRQILGQKVEFLVSFYNNEISEKSEIFDDQFSVERPDGSNFTLKIRSTKLEDSAMYFCASRVRSGGAGSPLHFGNGTRLTVT.

This clonotype occurred many times. This chain connects TRBV18 to TRBJ2-1; possible D gene TRBD2, 6 bases. With 0 bases removed from V and 2 bases from J, the gap between germline ends came to 8 bases. Germline loops: CDR1 KGHSH, CDR2 LQKENI. The CDR3 is made up of 15 amino acids. In DNA, the CDR3 is TGTGCCAGCTCACCACCGGGACTGGCCTACAATGAGCAGTTCTTC. As protein: CASSPPGLAYNEQFF. Drawing the rest from reference TRBV18 and TRBJ2-1, the complete variable domain is NAGVMQNPRHLVRRRGQEARLRCSPMKGHSHVYWYRQLPEEGLKFMVYLQKENIIDESGMPKERFSAEFPKEGPSILRIQQVVRGDSAAYFCASSPPGLAYNEQFFGPGTRLTVL.

The chain links TRBV14 to TRBJ1-6, with D unclear. This CDR3 is built from 16 residues. The germline V gene has CDR1 SGHDN and CDR2 FVKESK. Trimming took off 0 bases at V and 10 bases at J, with 16 bases between the two ends. This CDR3 reads CASSQDQSSSGSPLHF. In nucleotides, the CDR3 is TGTGCCAGCAGCCAAGATCAGTCATCCTCGGGGTCACCCCTCCACTTT. Full variable domain (outside the CDR3, taken from reference TRBV14 and TRBJ1-6): EAGVTQFPSHSVIEKGQTVTLRCDPISGHDNLYWYRRVMGKEIKFLLHFVKESKQDESGMPNNRFLAERTGGTYSTLKVQPAELEDSGVYFCASSQDQSSSGSPLHFGNGTRLTVT.